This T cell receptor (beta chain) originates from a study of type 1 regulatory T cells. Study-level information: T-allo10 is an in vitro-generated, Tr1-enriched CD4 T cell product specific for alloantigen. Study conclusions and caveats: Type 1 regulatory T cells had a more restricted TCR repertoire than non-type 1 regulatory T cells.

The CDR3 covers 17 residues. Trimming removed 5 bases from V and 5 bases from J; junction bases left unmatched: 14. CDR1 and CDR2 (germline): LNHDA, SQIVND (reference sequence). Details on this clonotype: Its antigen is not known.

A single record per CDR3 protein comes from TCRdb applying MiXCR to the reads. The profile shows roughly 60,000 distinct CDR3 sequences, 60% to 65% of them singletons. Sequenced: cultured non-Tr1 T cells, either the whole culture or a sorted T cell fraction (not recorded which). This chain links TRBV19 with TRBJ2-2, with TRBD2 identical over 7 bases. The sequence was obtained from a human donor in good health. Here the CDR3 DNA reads TGTGCCAGTAGTTCGGCGGGAGTCAGCACAAAGACCGGGGAGCTGTTTTTT. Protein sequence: CASSSAGVSTKTGELFF.